The 10 T cell receptor beta chains presented below share a single source sample, sequenced in a study of neurological immune-mediated disorders. In TCRdb, the 5' RACE reads were re-called with MiXCR into one record per CDR3 protein. The sample shows some 61,000 distinct CDR3 sequences, less than 4% of them seen only once. The sequenced sample was PBMCs. These TCRs come from a young man with multiple sclerosis.

This clonotype was counted ten times or more. This chain uses TRBV7-2 with TRBJ2-1; D gene unclear. The CDR3 has 13 residues. Trimming took 5 bases from V and 5 from J, leaving 10 bases between them. The germline V gene has CDR1 SGHTA and CDR2 FQGNSA. CDR3 nucleotides: TGTGCCAGCAGCCCTAACAGAGACAATGAGCAGTTCTTC. Translated, it gives CASSPNRDNEQFF.

Ten or more counts support this clonotype. The chain links TRBV29-1 to TRBJ2-7; D gene uncertain. Germline V lookup: CDR1 SQVTM, CDR2 ANQGSEA. V lost 0 bases to trimming and J lost 2 bases, with 8 bases between them. The CDR3 runs to 13 residues. DNA for the CDR3: TGCAGCGTTGAAGAGGGCAGAGCCTACGAGCAGTACTTC. Translation: CSVEEGRAYEQYF.

This clonotype was seen at least ten times. This sequence joins TRBV5-1 and TRBJ2-5; D possibly matches TRBD1 or TRBD2 (5 bases each). The germline V gene has CDR1 SGHRS and CDR2 YFSETQ. With 5 bases removed from V and 5 bases from J, the gap between germline ends came to 16 bases. The CDR3 has 14 residues. The CDR3 sequence: CASRPWDVGETQYF. The CDR3 coding sequence is TGCGCCAGCAGACCCTGGGACGTTGGGGAGACCCAGTACTTC.

On this clonotype itself: A read error is possible here, since a much larger clone lies one base away. The chain combines TRBV5-1 with TRBJ1-1, with D possibly matching TRBD1 (6 bases). Trimming stripped 2 bases from V and 5 bases from J, with 19 bases between. CDR3 length: 16 amino acids. Germline assignment: CDR1 SGHRS and CDR2 YFSETQ. The CDR3 sequence is CASSFKGGTGETEAFF. The CDR3 DNA follows: TGCGCCAGCAGCTTTAAGGGGGGCACCGGAGAGACTGAAGCTTTCTTT.

In its sample, this clonotype was seen many times. The chain couples TRBV18 to TRBJ2-7; D unclear. CDR3 length: 14 amino acids. V dropped 3 bases and J dropped 0 bases, with 9 bases sitting between them. In germline, CDR1 is KGHSH, CDR2 LQKENI. This chain's CDR3 is CASSPNPSSYEQYF. Written as DNA, the CDR3 is TGTGCCAGCTCACCTAACCCGAGCTCCTACGAGCAGTACTTC.

This clonotype was detected a few times. The rearrangement uses TRBV6-5 and TRBJ2-7, with TRBD1 matching 11 bases. The CDR3 loop spans 18 amino acids. Germline CDR1 reads MNHEY; CDR2 reads SVGAGI. The trim removed 7 bases at V and 1 base at J, leaving 15 bases unmatched. The CDR3 DNA is TGTGCCAGCAAACCCGCCGGGACAGGGGGAGTTGGATCCTACGAGCAGTACTTC. Its protein product is CASKPAGTGGVGSYEQYF.

This clonotype was recorded at least ten times. The chain couples TRBV20-1 to TRBJ1-1; 8 nucleotides line up with TRBD1. Germline CDR1 DFQATT, CDR2 SNEGSKA (reference sequence). This CDR3 contains 14 residues. J gave up 4 bases and V 6 bases, and 10 bases lay outside the gene matches. CDR3 region: CSANQGATTTEAFF. Here the CDR3 DNA reads TGCAGTGCCAACCAGGGGGCGACGACCACTGAAGCTTTCTTT.

This clonotype occurred many times. The J gene is TRBJ2-1, the V gene TRBV20-1, with TRBD2 identical over 7 bases. V dropped 5 bases and J dropped 5; count of bases not matched to a gene: 6. Germline V gene data show CDR1 as DFQATT and CDR2 as SNEGSKA (reference sequence). This CDR3 has 13 amino acids. The CDR3 DNA reads as TGCAGTGCTTACCTGGGGGGGAACAATGAGCAGTTCTTC. Protein: CSAYLGGNNEQFF.

The sample holds many counts of this clonotype. The chain combines TRBV7-2 with TRBJ2-2; tentatively, D is TRBD1 or TRBD2 (6 bases each). The CDR3 runs to 17 residues. From germline, CDR1 is SGHTA and CDR2 FQGNSA. V was pared by 5 bases and J by 3 bases, with 19 bases between. The chain's CDR3 is CASSPTPQGTYTGELFF. The CDR3 DNA is TGTGCCAGCAGCCCAACTCCGCAGGGGACTTACACCGGGGAGCTGTTTTTT.

In this sample, this clonotype turned up many times. CDR3 in amino acids: CAISESEVTDTQYF. The CDR3 coding sequence is TGTGCCATCAGTGAGTCGGAAGTAACAGATACGCAGTATTTT. V gene TRBV10-3 combines with J gene TRBJ2-3; no firm D call. Germline-derived CDR1 and CDR2 are ENHRY and SYGVKD. V was pared by 0 bases and J by 3 bases, with 7 bases between. CDR3 length equals 14 residues.